A selection of T cell receptor beta chains follows, all from one sample in a study of Ad26.COV2.S vaccination and SARS-CoV-2 variants. TCRdb's copy holds only in-frame clones and misses some; the assay was immunoSEQ multiplex PCR. The table lists some 410,000 clones, around 92% of them singletons. Sequencing was performed on peripheral blood, taken in a trial of Ad26.COV2.S vaccine versus placebo. These receptors all come from a person aged 18 to 59 who received the Ad26.COV2.S COVID-19 vaccine or a placebo. The conserved cysteine and the conserved F or W are not part of the CDR3 here.

V	J	CDR3
TRBV4-3	TRBJ2-1	ASRDQGQGAYNEQF
TRBV30	TRBJ1-5	AWSTSGNQPQH
TRBV27	TRBJ2-2	ASSNLGGGTGELF
TRBV10-1	TRBJ2-3	ASSESPGYSTDTQY
TRBV5-4	TRBJ2-3	ASSRGQGTDTQY
TRBV29-1	TRBJ1-4	SVAWGLGTGNEKLF
TRBV6-5	TRBJ2-7	ASSYSGTGSYEQY
TRBV6-4	TRBJ1-6	ASSEGQGSSPLH
TRBV3-1/TRBV3-2	TRBJ1-1	ASSQQVNTEAF
TRBV19	TRBJ1-2	ASSQGAFDGYT
TRBV3-1/TRBV3-2	TRBJ1-3	ASSQTGSGNTIY
TRBV11-3	TRBJ1-1	ASSLGQGMNTEAF
TRBV27	TRBJ2-1	ASSSKRGDIYNEQF
TRBV3-1/TRBV3-2	TRBJ1-5	ASSPDRGHQPQH
TRBV18	TRBJ2-4	ASSSTVGKNIQY
TRBV7-2	TRBJ2-3	ASSPPGLAGGIPQY
TRBV6-5	TRBJ1-1	ASSPNRGRTEAF
TRBV10-3	TRBJ1-1	AITPDGGTEAF
TRBV3-1/TRBV3-2	TRBJ1-3	ASSQVAGRISGNTIY
TRBV25-1	TRBJ2-7	ASSYSSGGPYEQY
TRBV19	TRBJ2-5	ASSTTGGLIRETQY
TRBV28	TRBJ2-5	ASTWTGDLKTQY
TRBV6-4	TRBJ2-3	ASSVEAGGSTDTQY
TRBV11-2	TRBJ2-7	ASSFQGGQGTYEQY
TRBV14	TRBJ1-6	ASSQGRDSSPLH
TRBV6-2/TRBV6-3	TRBJ2-7	ASSYSRVRSYEQY